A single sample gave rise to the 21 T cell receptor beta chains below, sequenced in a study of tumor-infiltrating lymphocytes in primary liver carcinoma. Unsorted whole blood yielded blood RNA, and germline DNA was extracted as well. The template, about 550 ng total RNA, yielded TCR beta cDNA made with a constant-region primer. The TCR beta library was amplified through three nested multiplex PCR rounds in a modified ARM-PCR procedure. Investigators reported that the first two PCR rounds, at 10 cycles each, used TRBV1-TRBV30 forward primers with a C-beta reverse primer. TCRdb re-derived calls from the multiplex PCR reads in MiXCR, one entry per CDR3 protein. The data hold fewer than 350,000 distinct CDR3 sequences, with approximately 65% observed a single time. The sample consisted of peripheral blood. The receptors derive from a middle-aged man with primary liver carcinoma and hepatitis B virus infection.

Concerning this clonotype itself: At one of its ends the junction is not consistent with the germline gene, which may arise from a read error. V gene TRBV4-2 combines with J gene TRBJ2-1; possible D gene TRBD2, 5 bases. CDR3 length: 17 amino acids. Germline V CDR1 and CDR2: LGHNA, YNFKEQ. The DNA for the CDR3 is TGTGCCAGCAGCCAAGGGACCTCGGGCGGAGGCTACAATGAGCACCTCTTC. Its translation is CASSQGTSGGGYNEHLF.

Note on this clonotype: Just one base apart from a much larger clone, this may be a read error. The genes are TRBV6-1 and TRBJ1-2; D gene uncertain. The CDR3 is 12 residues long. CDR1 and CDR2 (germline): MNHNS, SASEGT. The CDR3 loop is CANSEWEGGYTF. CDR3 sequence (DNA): TGTGCCAACAGTGAATGGGAGGGCGGCTACACCTTC.

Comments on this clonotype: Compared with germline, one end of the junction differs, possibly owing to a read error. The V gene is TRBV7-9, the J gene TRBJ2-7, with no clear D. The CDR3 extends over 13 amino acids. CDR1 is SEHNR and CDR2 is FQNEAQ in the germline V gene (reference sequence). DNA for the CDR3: TGTGCCGGCAGCTTAGATCAGGCTCGCGAGCAGTACTTC. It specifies CAGSLDQAREQYF. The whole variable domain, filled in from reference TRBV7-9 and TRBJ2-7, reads DTGVSQNPRHKITKRGQNVTFRCDPISEHNRLYWYRQTLGQGPEFLTYFQNEAQLEKSRLLSDRFSAERPKGSFSTLEIQRTEQGDSAMYLCAGSLDQAREQYFGPGTRLTVT.

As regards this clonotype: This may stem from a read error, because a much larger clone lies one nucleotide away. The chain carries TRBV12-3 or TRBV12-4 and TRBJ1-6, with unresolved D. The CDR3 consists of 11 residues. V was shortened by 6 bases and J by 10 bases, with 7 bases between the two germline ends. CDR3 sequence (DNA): TGTGCCAGCAGCGTAGACTCACCCCTCCACTTT. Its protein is CASSVDSPLHF.

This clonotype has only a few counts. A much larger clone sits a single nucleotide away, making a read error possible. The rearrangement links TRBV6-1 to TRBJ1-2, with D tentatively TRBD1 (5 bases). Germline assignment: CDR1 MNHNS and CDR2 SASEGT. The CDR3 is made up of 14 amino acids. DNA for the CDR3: TGTGCCAGCAGTGAACTGGGGGGTAACTATGGCGACACCTTC. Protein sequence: CASSELGGNYGDTF.

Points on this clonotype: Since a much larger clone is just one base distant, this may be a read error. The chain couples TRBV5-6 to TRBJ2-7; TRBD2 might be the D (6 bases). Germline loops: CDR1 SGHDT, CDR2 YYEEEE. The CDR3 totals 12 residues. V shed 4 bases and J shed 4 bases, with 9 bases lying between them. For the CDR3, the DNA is TGTGCCAGCAGCGCGGGGTTATACGAGCAGTACTTC. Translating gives CASSAGLYEQYF.

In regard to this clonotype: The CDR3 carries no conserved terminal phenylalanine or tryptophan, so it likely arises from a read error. The CDR3 here is CSVMLQGLGNTIYL. The DNA for the CDR3 is TGCAGCGTTATGCTACAGGGGTTAGGAAACACCATATATCTT. The chain combines TRBV29-1 with TRBJ1-3, with TRBD1 matching 7 bases. This CDR3 is built from 14 residues. Germline CDR1 and CDR2: SQVTM and ANQGSEA. V was pared by 5 bases and J by 4 bases, with 8 bases of the junction left unmatched.

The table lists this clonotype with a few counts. The CDR3 sequence is CASSEYGGETQYF. The CDR3, as DNA: TGTGCCAGCAGTGAATACGGAGGGGAGACCCAGTACTTC. The chain joins TRBV25-1 to TRBJ2-5; D might be TRBD2 (6 bases). Trimming shortened V by 0 bases and J by 5 bases, and 7 bases separated the two germline ends. In germline, CDR1 is MGHDK, CDR2 SYGVNS. The CDR3 has 13 residues.

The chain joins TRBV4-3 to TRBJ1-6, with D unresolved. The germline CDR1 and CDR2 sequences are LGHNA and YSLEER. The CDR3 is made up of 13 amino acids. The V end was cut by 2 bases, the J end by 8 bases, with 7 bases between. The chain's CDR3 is CASSQKGDSPLHF. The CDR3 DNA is TGCGCCAGCAGCCAAAAGGGTGATTCACCCCTCCACTTT.

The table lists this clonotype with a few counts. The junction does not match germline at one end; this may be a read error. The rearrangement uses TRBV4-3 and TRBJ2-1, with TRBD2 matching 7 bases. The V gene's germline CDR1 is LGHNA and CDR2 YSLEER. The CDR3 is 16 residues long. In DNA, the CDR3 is TGCGCCAGCTGCCAAGATGAGCTAGCGGTTTACAATGAGCAGTTCTTC. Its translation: CASCQDELAVYNEQFF.

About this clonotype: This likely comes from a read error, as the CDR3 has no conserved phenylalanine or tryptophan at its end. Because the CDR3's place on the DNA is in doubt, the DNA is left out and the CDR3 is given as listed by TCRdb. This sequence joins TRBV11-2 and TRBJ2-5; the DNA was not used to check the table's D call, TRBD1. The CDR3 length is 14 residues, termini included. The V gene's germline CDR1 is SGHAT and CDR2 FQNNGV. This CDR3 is CASSLRGGGETHYL.

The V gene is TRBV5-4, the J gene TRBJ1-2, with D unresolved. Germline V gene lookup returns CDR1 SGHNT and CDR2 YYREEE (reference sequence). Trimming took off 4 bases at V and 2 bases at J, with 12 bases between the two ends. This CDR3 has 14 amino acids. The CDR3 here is CASSLPGRNYGYTF. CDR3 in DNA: TGTGCCAGCAGCCTGCCGGGGAGGAACTATGGCTACACCTTC.

CDR3 sequence reads: CASSDRTGASQPQHF. The CDR3 bases are TGTGCCAGCAGTGACCGGACAGGGGCTTCCCAGCCCCAGCATTTT. V usage is TRBV28 and J usage is TRBJ1-5; 9 nucleotides match TRBD1. The CDR3 runs to 15 residues. Germline CDR1 and CDR2: MDHEN and SYDVKM. V was pared by 5 bases and J by 7 bases, with 9 bases of the junction left unmatched.

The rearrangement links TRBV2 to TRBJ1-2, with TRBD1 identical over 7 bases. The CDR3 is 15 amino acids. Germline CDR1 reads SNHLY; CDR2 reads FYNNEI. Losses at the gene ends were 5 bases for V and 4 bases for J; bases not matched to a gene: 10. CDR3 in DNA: TGTGCCAGCAGTTTCAAGAAGGACAGGAGCTATGGCTACACCTTC. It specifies CASSFKKDRSYGYTF. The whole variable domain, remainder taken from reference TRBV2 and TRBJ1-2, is EPEVTQTPSHQVTQMGQEVILRCVPISNHLYFYWYRQILGQKVEFLVSFYNNEISEKSEIFDDQFSVERPDGSNFTLKIRSTKLEDSAMYFCASSFKKDRSYGYTFGSGTRLTVV.

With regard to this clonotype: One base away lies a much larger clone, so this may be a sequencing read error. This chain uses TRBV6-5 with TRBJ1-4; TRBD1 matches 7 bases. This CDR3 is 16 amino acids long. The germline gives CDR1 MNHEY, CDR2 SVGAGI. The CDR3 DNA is TGTGGCAGCAGCAGATATCCGGGACAGAGTAATGAAAAACTGTTTTTT. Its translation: CGSSRYPGQSNEKLFF.

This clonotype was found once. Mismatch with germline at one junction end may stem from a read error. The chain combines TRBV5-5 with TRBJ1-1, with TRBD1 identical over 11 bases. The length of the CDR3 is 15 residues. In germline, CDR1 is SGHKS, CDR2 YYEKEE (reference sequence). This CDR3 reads CVSSLDRGRRTEAFF. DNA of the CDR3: TGTGTCAGCAGCTTGGACAGGGGGCGCAGGACTGAAGCTTTCTTT.

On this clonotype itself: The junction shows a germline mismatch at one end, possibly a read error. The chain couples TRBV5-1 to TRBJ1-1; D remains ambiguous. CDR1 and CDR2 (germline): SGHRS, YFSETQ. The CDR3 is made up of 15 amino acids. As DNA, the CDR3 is TGCGCCAGCAGATTGGTCCTCAGCTTGAACACTGAAGCTTTCTTT. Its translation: CASRLVLSLNTEAFF.

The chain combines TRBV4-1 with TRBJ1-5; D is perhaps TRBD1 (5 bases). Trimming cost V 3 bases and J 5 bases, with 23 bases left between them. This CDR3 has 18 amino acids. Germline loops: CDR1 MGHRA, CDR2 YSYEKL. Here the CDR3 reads CASSQANMGLIADQPQHF. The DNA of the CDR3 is TGCGCCAGCAGCCAGGCGAATATGGGGCTCATAGCGGATCAGCCCCAGCATTTT.

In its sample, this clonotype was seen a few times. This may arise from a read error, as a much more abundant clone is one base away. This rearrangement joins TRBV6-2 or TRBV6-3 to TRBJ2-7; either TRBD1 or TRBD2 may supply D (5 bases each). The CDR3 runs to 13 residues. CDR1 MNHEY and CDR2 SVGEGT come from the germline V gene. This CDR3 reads CVSGGTGAYEQYF. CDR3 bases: TGTGTCAGCGGTGGGACGGGTGCCTACGAGCAGTACTTC.

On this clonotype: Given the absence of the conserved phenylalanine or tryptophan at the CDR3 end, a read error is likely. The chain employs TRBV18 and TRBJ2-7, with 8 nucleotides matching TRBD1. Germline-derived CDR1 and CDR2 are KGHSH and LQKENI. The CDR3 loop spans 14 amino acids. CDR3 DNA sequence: TGTGCCAGCTCACCACGACAGGGGCTCTACGACCAGTACTTA. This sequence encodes CASSPRQGLYDQYL.

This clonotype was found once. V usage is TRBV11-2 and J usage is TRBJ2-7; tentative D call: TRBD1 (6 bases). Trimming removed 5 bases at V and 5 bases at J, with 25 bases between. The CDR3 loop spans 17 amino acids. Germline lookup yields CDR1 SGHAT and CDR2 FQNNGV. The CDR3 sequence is CASSRSAGVSWKHEQYF. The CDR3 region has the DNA TGTGCCAGCAGCCGGTCAGCAGGGGTCTCATGGAAGCACGAGCAGTACTTC.